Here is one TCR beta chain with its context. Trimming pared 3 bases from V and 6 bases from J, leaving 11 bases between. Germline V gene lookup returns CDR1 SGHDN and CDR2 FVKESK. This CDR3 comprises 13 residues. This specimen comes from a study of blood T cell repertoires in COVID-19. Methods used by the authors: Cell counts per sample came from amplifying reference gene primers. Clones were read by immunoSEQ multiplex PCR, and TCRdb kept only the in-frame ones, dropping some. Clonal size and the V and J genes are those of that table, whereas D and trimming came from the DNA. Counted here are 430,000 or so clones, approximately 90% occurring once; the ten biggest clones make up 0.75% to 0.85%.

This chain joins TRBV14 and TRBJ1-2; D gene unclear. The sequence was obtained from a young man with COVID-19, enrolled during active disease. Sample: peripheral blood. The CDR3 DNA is TGTGCCAGCAGCCACACTCGAGGGAATGGCTACACCTTC. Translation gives CASSHTRGNGYTF.